The 21 T cell receptor beta chains in this list originate from one sample, sequenced in a study of T-cell memory formation after mild COVID-19. Using its own MiXCR run on the 5' RACE reads, TCRdb lists one record per CDR3 protein. The data hold around 190,000 distinct CDR3 sequences, with less than 20% observed a single time. Sample: PBMCs or a T cell subset sorted from them (not recorded which). All receptors derive from a man younger than 30 who had mild COVID-19 (a few samples of this study predate the infection). Cell type and time point are not known.

The sample holds a few counts of this clonotype. The chain uses TRBV27 and TRBJ2-4, with a possible D match to TRBD1 (6 bases). The V gene's germline CDR1 is MNHEY and CDR2 SMNVEV (reference sequence). V was pared by 4 bases and J by 7 bases, with 8 bases between. The CDR3 spans 12 residues. For the CDR3, the DNA is TGTGCCAGCAGTTCCCAGGGGAACATTCAGTACTTC. Translation: CASSSQGNIQYF.

This clonotype was recorded many times. The V and J genes are TRBV5-6 and TRBJ2-3; perhaps TRBD2 as D (7 bases). CDR1 and CDR2 from the germline V gene are SGHDT and YYEEEE. The CDR3 has 14 amino acids. V lost 4 bases, J lost 2 bases, and 11 bases lay in between. CDR3 in DNA: TGTGCCAGCAGCCCGCGGGGGCACACAGATACGCAGTATTTT. This gives the protein CASSPRGHTDTQYF. Filled out from reference TRBV5-6 and TRBJ2-3, the complete variable domain reads DAGVTQSPTHLIKTRGQQVTLRCSPKSGHDTVSWYQQALGQGPQFIFQYYEEEERQRGNFPDRFSGHQFPNYSSELNVNALLLGDSALYLCASSPRGHTDTQYFGPGTRLTVL.

The V call is TRBV12-3 or TRBV12-4, the J call TRBJ2-6; perhaps TRBD2 as D (6 bases). Trimming pared 3 bases from V and 4 bases from J, leaving 10 bases between. CDR3 size: 15 residues. The CDR3 reads CASSFGGNGANVLTF. The CDR3 DNA reads as TGTGCCAGCAGTTTTGGGGGGAACGGGGCCAACGTCCTGACTTTC.

This clonotype appeared a few times. The V call is TRBV10-3, the J call TRBJ1-6; TRBD1 matches at 8 bases. V shed 8 bases and J 7 bases; nucleotides not matched to a gene: 7. The CDR3 loop spans 14 amino acids. Germline CDR1 and CDR2: ENHRY and SYGVKD. The CDR3 loop reads CAIGRTGSNSPLHF. The CDR3 coding sequence is TGTGCCATCGGCCGGACAGGGAGCAATTCACCCCTCCACTTT.

The V and J genes are TRBV19 and TRBJ2-2, with D hard to call. V lost 4 bases and J lost 1, with 10 bases in between. The CDR3 totals 15 residues. Germline CDR1 is LNHDA and CDR2 is SQIVND (reference sequence). CDR3 sequence reads: CASSRQIMNTGELFF. The DNA for the CDR3 is TGTGCCAGTAGTAGGCAGATTATGAACACCGGGGAGCTGTTTTTT.

This chain joins TRBV5-4 and TRBJ2-4; D possibly corresponds to TRBD2 (6 bases). Germline V lookup: CDR1 SGHNT, CDR2 YYREEE (reference sequence). This CDR3 has 14 amino acids. Trimming shortened V by 3 bases and J by 7 bases, and 14 bases separated the two germline ends. CDR3 bases: TGTGCCAGCAGCTCCGGGGGTAGAGACAACATTCAGTACTTC. Amino acids: CASSSGGRDNIQYF.

A few counts support this clonotype. The V call is TRBV7-9, the J call TRBJ1-1; D might be TRBD1 (5 bases). Looked up from germline, CDR1 is SEHNR and CDR2 is FQNEAQ (reference sequence). The length of the CDR3 is 13 residues. Between the trimmed V and J ends, which lost 4 bases and 2 bases, there was a span of 8 bases. This chain's CDR3 is CASSYRPNTEAFF. The CDR3 DNA is TGTGCCAGCAGCTACAGGCCAAACACTGAAGCTTTCTTT.

There are many counts of this clonotype. The chain links TRBV5-8 to TRBJ2-7; D unclear. CDR3 length: 15 residues. With 2 bases removed from V and 8 bases from J, the gap between germline ends came to 20 bases. CDR1 SGHTS and CDR2 YDEGEE come from the germline V gene. The CDR3 DNA follows: TGTGCCAGCAGCTTAGGGCAGCCCACGTCGCCAAAGCAGTACTTC. Translation gives CASSLGQPTSPKQYF.

The genes are TRBV5-1 and TRBJ2-1, with TRBD1 matching 8 bases. Trimming cost V 0 bases and J 9 bases; bases outside gene matches: 11. CDR3 length: 16 amino acids. The germline CDR1 and CDR2 sequences are SGHRS and YFSETQ. CDR3 sequence (DNA): TGCGCCAGCAGCTTGGCCGGGCAGGGGGCGCTTGGTGAGCAGTTCTTC. Translated: CASSLAGQGALGEQFF.

This clonotype has only a few counts. V usage is TRBV7-2 and J usage is TRBJ2-5, with 8 bases matching TRBD2. The CDR3 totals 14 residues. With V trimmed by 2 bases and J by 3 bases, 2 bases remained unmatched. Per germline, CDR1 SGHTA and CDR2 FQGNSA. The CDR3 sequence is CASSLLLAEETQYF. The CDR3 coding sequence is TGTGCCAGCAGCTTACTACTAGCGGAAGAGACCCAGTACTTC.

The chain employs TRBV7-9 and TRBJ2-7; TRBD2 is a possible D gene (5 bases). This CDR3 spans 15 amino acids. V lost 5 bases to trimming and J lost 2 bases, with 16 bases between them. The germline V gene has CDR1 SEHNR and CDR2 FQNEAQ (reference sequence). CDR3 sequence: CASSAIWTGAYEQYF. CDR3 in DNA: TGTGCCAGCAGCGCTATCTGGACCGGGGCCTACGAGCAGTACTTC.

This clonotype was observed a few times. The rearrangement uses TRBV5-1 and TRBJ1-6; possibly TRBD1 for D (5 bases). The V gene lost 1 base and the J gene lost 6 bases, with 8 bases spanning the gap. CDR1 and CDR2 (germline): SGHRS, YFSETQ. The CDR3 spans 14 residues. The CDR3 reads CASSLKGPNSPLHF. The CDR3 DNA is TGCGCCAGCAGCTTGAAGGGACCTAATTCACCCCTCCACTTT.

CDR3: CAGHRDGNTEAFF. CDR3 sequence (DNA): TGTGCCGGACACCGGGACGGGAACACTGAAGCTTTCTTT. The V and J genes are TRBV6-2 or TRBV6-3 and TRBJ1-1, with D perhaps matching TRBD1 (5 bases). Deletions cut 11 bases from V and 1 base from J, with 14 bases between. The CDR3 is made up of 13 amino acids. Germline-derived CDR1 and CDR2 are MNHEY and SVGEGT.

This clonotype was picked up a small number of times. This sequence joins TRBV2 and TRBJ2-4; the match to TRBD1 covers 7 bases. The CDR3 sequence is 13 residues long. J lost 3 bases, V lost 10 bases, and 6 bases had no gene match. Germline V gene data show CDR1 as SNHLY and CDR2 as FYNNEI. Here the CDR3 reads CANSGQSKNIQYF. The CDR3 region has the DNA TGTGCCAACTCGGGACAGAGCAAAAACATTCAGTACTTC.

This clonotype has only a few counts. V gene TRBV28 combines with J gene TRBJ1-5; D is possibly TRBD1 (6 bases). CDR1 is MDHEN and CDR2 is SYDVKM in the germline V gene. V was shortened by 5 bases and J by 0 bases, with 14 bases between the two germline ends. This CDR3 has 16 amino acids. CDR3 sequence: CASSPTGFISNQPQHF. The CDR3 region has the DNA TGTGCCAGCAGTCCCACAGGGTTCATTAGCAATCAGCCCCAGCATTTT.

In this sample, this clonotype turned up a few times. CDR3 amino acids: CASSFGRGPFSGNTIYF. The CDR3 bases are TGTGCCAGCAGCTTTGGCAGGGGCCCCTTCTCTGGAAACACCATATATTTT. This rearrangement joins TRBV11-2 to TRBJ1-3; a possible D gene is TRBD1 (6 bases). Trimming removed 3 bases at V and 0 bases at J, with 15 bases between. The CDR3 consists of 17 residues. Germline CDR1 reads SGHAT; CDR2 reads FQNNGV.

This chain links TRBV5-1 with TRBJ2-1; 8 bases are a match to TRBD1. The trim removed 7 bases at V and 4 bases at J, leaving 7 bases unmatched. The CDR3 contains 14 residues. Germline assignment: CDR1 SGHRS and CDR2 YFSETQ. CDR3 amino acids: CASEQGAGYNEQFF. Written as DNA, the CDR3 is TGCGCCAGCGAGCAGGGGGCCGGATACAATGAGCAGTTCTTC.

V usage is TRBV7-2 and J usage is TRBJ2-5; TRBD2 is a possible D gene (6 bases). Germline V gives CDR1 SGHTA, CDR2 FQGNSA. Trimming took off 3 bases at V and 6 bases at J, with 17 bases between the two ends. The CDR3 is 15 residues long. CDR3 loop: CASSFGSSAPKTQYF. The CDR3 DNA reads TGTGCCAGCAGCTTCGGTTCTAGCGCCCCCAAGACCCAGTACTTC.

This clonotype was detected a few times. V is TRBV29-1 and J is TRBJ1-2, with D maybe TRBD1 (5 bases). The CDR3 consists of 10 residues. V dropped 4 bases and J dropped 6 bases, with 6 bases sitting between them. Germline assignment: CDR1 SQVTM and CDR2 ANQGSEA. DNA of the CDR3: TGCAGCGTTGGGGGGAATGGCTACACCTTC. Its translation is CSVGGNGYTF.

This clonotype turned up a few times. V gene TRBV4-3 combines with J gene TRBJ1-6; 8 bases agree with TRBD1. Trimming at V came to 1 base and at J to 4 bases, leaving 3 bases not matched to a gene. CDR3 length equals 16 residues. Germline V gives CDR1 LGHNA, CDR2 YSLEER. CDR3 nucleotides: TGCGCCAGCAGCCAAGGGACAGGGAGGTATAATTCACCCCTCCACTTT. It specifies CASSQGTGRYNSPLHF.

The chain couples TRBV9 to TRBJ1-2; D gene ambiguous. The CDR3 extends over 15 amino acids. V was shortened by 3 bases and J by 8 bases, with 20 bases between the two germline ends. The germline gives CDR1 SGDLS, CDR2 YYNGEE. CDR3 DNA sequence: TGTGCCAGCAGCGCCCCGGACCGCCGGACGAGCGGCTACACCTTC. Translating gives CASSAPDRRTSGYTF.